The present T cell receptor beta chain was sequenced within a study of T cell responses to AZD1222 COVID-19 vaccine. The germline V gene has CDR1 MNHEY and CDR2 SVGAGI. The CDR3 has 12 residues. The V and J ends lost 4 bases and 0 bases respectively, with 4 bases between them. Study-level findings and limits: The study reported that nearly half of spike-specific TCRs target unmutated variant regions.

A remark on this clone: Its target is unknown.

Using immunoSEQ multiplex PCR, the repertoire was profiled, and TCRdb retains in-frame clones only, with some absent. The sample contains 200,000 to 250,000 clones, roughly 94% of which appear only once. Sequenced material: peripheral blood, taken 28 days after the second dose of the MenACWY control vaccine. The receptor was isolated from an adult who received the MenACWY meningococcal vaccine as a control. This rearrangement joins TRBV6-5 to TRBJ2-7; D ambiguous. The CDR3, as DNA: TGTGCCAGCAGTTTCAGCTCCTACGAGCAGTACTTC. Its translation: CASSFSSYEQYF.